The present entry profiles one T cell receptor beta chain with its context. The junction had 10 bases not matched to a gene; V was cut back by 4 bases and J by 10 bases. This CDR3 contains 15 residues. Per the germline V gene, CDR1 is SGHRS and CDR2 is YFSETQ. From RNA transcripts, TCR beta CDR3 regions were amplified. Researchers ran a first-round RT-PCR on the TCR CDR3 using the HTBI primer set. TCRdb ran MiXCR on the multiplex PCR reads and lists one entry per CDR3 protein. The sample records more than 550,000 distinct CDR3 sequences, around 20% being singletons. This record comes from a study of T cells in Graves' hyperthyroidism and ophthalmopathy.

This clonotype was obtained from a woman aged 45-59 years with Graves' hyperthyroidism that later progressed to Graves' ophthalmopathy. This chain links TRBV5-1 with TRBJ1-6; 8 bases map to TRBD1. Source material: blood. DNA for the CDR3: TGCGCCAGCAGCCCGCGACAGGGGCCCAGGTCACCCCTCCACTTT. It specifies CASSPRQGPRSPLHF. Full variable domain (outside the CDR3, taken from reference TRBV5-1 and TRBJ1-6): KAGVTQTPRYLIKTRGQQVTLSCSPISGHRSVSWYQQTPGQGLQFLFEYFSETQRNKGNFPGRFSGRQFSNSRSEMNVSTLELGDSALYLCASSPRQGPRSPLHFGNGTRLTVT.